A single sample gave rise to the 5 T cell receptor beta chains below, sequenced in a study of long-term antiretroviral therapy in people with HIV. Investigators performed immunoSEQ version v3.0 at survey level. Profiling relied on immunoSEQ multiplex PCR, and the TCRdb table lists in-frame clones only, not all of them. The sample has tens of thousands of clones, approximately 81% seen once. This material consisted of unsorted PBMCs, taken just over 2.7 years before starting antiretroviral therapy. The receptors shown here come from a woman younger than 45 with HIV.

This clone was seen a handful of times. CDR3 protein: CASSPTGSTGELFF. The CDR3, as DNA: TGCGCCAGCAGCCCGACAGGATCTACCGGGGAGCTGTTTTTT. The chain carries TRBV5-1 and TRBJ2-2; perhaps TRBD1 as D (6 bases). The CDR3 contains 14 residues. Germline V gives CDR1 SGHRS, CDR2 YFSETQ. V lost 4 bases and J 5 bases, leaving 12 bases between the germline ends.

The rearrangement joins TRBV30 to TRBJ1-1, with 7 bases identical to TRBD1. J lost 5 bases, V lost 3 bases, and 12 bases had no gene match. Germline V gene data show CDR1 as GTSNPN and CDR2 as SVGIG (reference sequence). This CDR3 contains 15 residues. The CDR3, as DNA: TGTGCCTGGAGGTTTATCAGACAGGGTAAAACTGAAGCTTTCTTT. This translates into CAWRFIRQGKTEAFF.

The chain has TRBV6-5 and TRBJ2-6; D is ambiguous. The CDR3 contains 15 residues. Looked up from germline, CDR1 is MNHEY and CDR2 is SVGAGI. V lost 2 bases to trimming and J lost 2 bases, with 7 bases between them. The DNA for the CDR3 is TGTGCCAGCAGTTACCGGGTAACTGGGGCCAACGTCCTGACTTTC. It specifies CASSYRVTGANVLTF.

The chain has TRBV5-1 and TRBJ1-1; D gene uncertain. This CDR3 spans 12 amino acids. Germline values: CDR1 SGHRS, CDR2 YFSETQ. Trimming shortened V by 6 bases and J by 4 bases, and 10 bases separated the two germline ends. DNA of the CDR3: TGCGCCAGCAAGACCGGGAGCACTGAAGCTTTCTTT. Amino acids: CASKTGSTEAFF.

This rearrangement joins TRBV28 to TRBJ2-7; D possibly corresponds to TRBD1 (6 bases). This CDR3 is built from 14 residues. V lost 5 bases and J 2 bases, leaving 13 bases between the germline ends. Germline CDR1 MDHEN, CDR2 SYDVKM. The CDR3 sequence is CASSETGLAYEQYF. CDR3 bases: TGTGCCAGCAGTGAGACAGGACTGGCCTACGAGCAGTACTTC.